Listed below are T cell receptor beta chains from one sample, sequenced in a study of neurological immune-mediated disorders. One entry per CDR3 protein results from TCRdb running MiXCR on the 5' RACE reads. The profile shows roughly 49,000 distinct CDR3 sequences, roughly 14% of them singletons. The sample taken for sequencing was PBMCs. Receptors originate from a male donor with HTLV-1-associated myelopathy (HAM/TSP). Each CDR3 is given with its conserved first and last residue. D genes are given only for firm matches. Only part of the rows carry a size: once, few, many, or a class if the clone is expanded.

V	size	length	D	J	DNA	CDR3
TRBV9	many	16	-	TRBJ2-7	TGTGCCAGCAGCGTTAACCGGGACACCACGACCTACGAGCAGTACTTC	CASSVNRDTTTYEQYF
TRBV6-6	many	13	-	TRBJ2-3	TGTGCCAGCACGGGGGGCCGGACAGATACGCAGTATTTT	CASTGGRTDTQYF
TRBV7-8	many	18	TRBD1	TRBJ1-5	TGTGCCAGCAGCTTAGACCTCAGGGGGATGCCGGGCAATCAGCCCCAGCATTTT	CASSLDLRGMPGNQPQHF
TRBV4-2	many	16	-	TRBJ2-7	TGTGCCAGCAGCCAAGCCGGGGGCGGCAGACCCTACGAGCAGTACTTC	CASSQAGGGRPYEQYF
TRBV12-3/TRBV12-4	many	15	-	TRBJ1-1	TGTGCCAGCAGTTTAGGGACCCCGACGAACACTGAAGCTTTCTTT	CASSLGTPTNTEAFF
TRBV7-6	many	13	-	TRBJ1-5	TGTGCCAGCAGCTTAGCGGGAGGTCAGCCCCAGCATTTT	CASSLAGGQPQHF
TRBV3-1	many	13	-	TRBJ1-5	TGTGCCAGCAGCCAAGATCGGGGGGGGCCCCAGCATTTT	CASSQDRGGPQHF
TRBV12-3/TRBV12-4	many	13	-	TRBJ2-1	TGTGCCAGCAGCCAGGGGGGCCCCAATGAGCAGTTCTTC	CASSQGGPNEQFF
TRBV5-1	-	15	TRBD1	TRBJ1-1	TGCGCCAGCAGCTTAGCCGGACAGGGGGTCACTGAAGCTTTCTTT	CASSLAGQGVTEAFF
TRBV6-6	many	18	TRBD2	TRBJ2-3	TGTGCCAGCAGTTACGTTTCCGTTCGACTAGCGAGCACAGATACGCAGTATTTT	CASSYVSVRLASTDTQYF
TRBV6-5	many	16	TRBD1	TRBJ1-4	TGTGCCAGCAGTCTTACATGGCGGGACAGAAGTGAAAAACTGTTTTTT	CASSLTWRDRSEKLFF
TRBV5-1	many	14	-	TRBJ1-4	TGCGCCAGCGCCGCGGGGGCGGCTAATGAAAAACTGTTTTTT	CASAAGAANEKLFF
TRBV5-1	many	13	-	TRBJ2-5	TGCGCCAGCAGCTTGGGGGAACAAGAGACCCAGTACTTC	CASSLGEQETQYF
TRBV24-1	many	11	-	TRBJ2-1	TGTGCCACCAGTGAGTTCAATGAGCAGTTCTTC	CATSEFNEQFF
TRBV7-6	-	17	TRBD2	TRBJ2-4	TGTGCCAGCAGCCCAGCTTGGGGGGGTGGTTCCAAAAACATTCAGTACTTC	CASSPAWGGGSKNIQYF
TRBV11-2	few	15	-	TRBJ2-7	TGTGCCAGCAGCTTCTTCCCGGGACAATCCTACGAGCAGTACTTC	CASSFFPGQSYEQYF